Sequencing of this T cell receptor beta chain was carried out in a study of CD4 and CD8 cells across lung adenocarcinoma regions. Samples came from patients with localized non-small cell lung adenocarcinoma. One entry per CDR3 protein results from TCRdb running MiXCR on the PCR reads. The sample lists 23,000 or so distinct CDR3 sequences, around 56% occurring once. V lost 5 bases and J lost 12, with 23 bases in between. This CDR3 contains 15 residues. The germline V gene encodes CDR1 MNHEY and CDR2 SMNVEV (reference sequence). The chain couples TRBV27 to TRBJ2-4, with a possible D match to TRBD2 (6 bases). The TCR was taken from a male donor with lung adenocarcinoma. The CD4 and CD8 labels of this study may be unreliable. Sequences were obtained from CD8+ T cells from the center of a lung tumor. CDR3 nucleotide sequence: TGTGCCAGCAGTCTTACGGGAGTGGGTACAAATACTCAGTACTTC. This translates into CASSLTGVGTNTQYF.